These 10 T cell receptor beta chains were all obtained from the same sample, sequenced in a study of shared clonotypes between healthy human individuals (dated by TCRdb to the early 2020s). Receptor libraries were prepared by the immunoSEQ multiplex PCR assay. Here the immuneACCESS table is served through TCRdb, limited to in-frame sequences with V and J called. Missing clones are a known gap in these copies; in checked studies unresolved V genes cover under half, and the rest lacks a known reason. The sample table lists 1,400,000 or so clones, 98% of them with a count of one. Clones ranked in the top ten supply approximately 0.4% of the sample. Sample: naive CD4+ T cells sorted from blood. The cell subset or site label here, explained by the study, means: CD45RA+ positively selected. These receptors came from a man younger than 45 in good health.

The count of this clone is one. Other nucleotide sequences from this sample produce the same CDR3. The chain employs TRBV11-2 and TRBJ1-1, with 10 bases that match TRBD1. Germline V gene data show CDR1 as SGHAT and CDR2 as FQNNGV. Losses at the gene ends were 4 bases for V and 5 bases for J; bases not matched to a gene: 1. The CDR3 totals 13 residues. The DNA of the CDR3 is TGTGCCAGCAGCTCGGGACAGGGGACTGAAGCTTTCTTT. It translates to CASSSGQGTEAFF.

This chain joins TRBV19 and TRBJ2-7; TRBD2 agrees at 11 bases. J lost 6 bases, V lost 2 bases, and 3 bases had no gene match. Germline V gene data show CDR1 as LNHDA and CDR2 as SQIVND (reference sequence). The CDR3 loop spans 14 amino acids. The CDR3 sequence: CASSITSGSAEQYF. The CDR3 nucleotides read TGTGCCAGTAGTATAACTAGCGGGAGCGCCGAGCAGTACTTC.

The V gene is TRBV28, the J gene TRBJ1-2, with D perhaps TRBD1 (5 bases). V was trimmed by 2 bases and J by 5 bases, leaving 12 bases between them. CDR1 and CDR2 from the germline V gene are MDHEN and SYDVKM. The CDR3 has 14 amino acids. CDR3 sequence (DNA): TGTGCCAGCAGTTTACGGGCAGGGCCGTATGGCTACACCTTC. Protein sequence: CASSLRAGPYGYTF.

The CDR3 loop reads CASSEAGGVREKLFF. CDR3 coding DNA: TGTGCCAGCAGTGAAGCGGGCGGGGTACGTGAAAAACTGTTTTTT. The chain recombines TRBV2 with TRBJ1-4; D ambiguous. Germline V gene data show CDR1 as SNHLY and CDR2 as FYNNEI. V gave up 0 bases and J gave up 7 bases, with 12 bases separating them. This CDR3 has 15 residues.

This sequence joins TRBV5-1 and TRBJ2-5; possible D gene TRBD1, 5 bases. V gave up 0 bases and J gave up 5 bases, with 11 bases separating them. Germline assignment: CDR1 SGHRS and CDR2 YFSETQ. The CDR3 is 14 amino acids. Here the CDR3 reads CASSLGATEETQYF. The DNA for the CDR3 is TGCGCCAGCAGCTTGGGGGCGACAGAGGAGACCCAGTACTTC.

The V and J genes are TRBV11-2 and TRBJ2-7; D is unresolved. In germline, CDR1 is SGHAT, CDR2 FQNNGV. The CDR3 length is 14 residues. V was clipped by 1 base and J by 3 bases, with 10 bases between them. The CDR3 nucleotides are TGTGCCAGCAGCTTAGGCACAAACCACTACGAGCAGTACTTC. Its protein product is CASSLGTNHYEQYF.

This clone was detected once. The chain links TRBV23-1 to TRBJ2-7, with 8 bases fitting TRBD1. TRBV23-1 counts as an open reading frame of uncertain function. The length of the CDR3 is 15 residues. The J segment lost 5 bases and the V segment lost 3 bases, leaving 9 bases of the junction unmatched. This chain's CDR3 is CASSHRTGRKNEQYF. In DNA, the CDR3 is TGCGCCAGCAGTCACCGGACAGGGAGGAAAAACGAGCAGTACTTC.

The rearrangement uses TRBV5-1 and TRBJ2-6; D is undetermined. CDR1 is SGHRS and CDR2 is YFSETQ in the germline V gene. The CDR3 is 17 amino acids. V was pared by 3 bases and J by 0 bases, with 13 bases between. For the CDR3, the DNA is TGCGCCAGCAGCTCCCTCAGTAGTACCTCTGGGGCCAACGTCCTGACTTTC. Protein sequence: CASSSLSSTSGANVLTF.

V is TRBV18 and J is TRBJ1-5; D not resolved. There are 13 residues in the CDR3. Germline V CDR1 and CDR2: KGHSH, LQKENI. Trimming took 5 bases from V and 7 from J, leaving 12 bases between them. The CDR3 spells CASSEVGVQPQHF. CDR3 sequence (DNA): TGTGCCAGCTCAGAGGTCGGGGTCCAGCCCCAGCATTTT.

The chain carries TRBV7-3 and TRBJ2-7, with D perhaps TRBD2 (6 bases). The CDR3 is 19 amino acids. The V gene's germline CDR1 is SGHTA and CDR2 FQGTGA. Trimming pared 3 bases from V and 4 bases from J, leaving 28 bases between. The CDR3 DNA sequence: TGTGCCAGCAGCTTCAGCGGAGTTGGAGGTTCGGGGGATTGGTACGAGCAGTACTTC. Residues: CASSFSGVGGSGDWYEQYF.